One and the same sample provided the 2 T cell receptor beta chains below, sequenced in a study of CD8 T cells in ankylosing spondylitis. Their recognized antigens are unknown. Study-level points and caveats: Characteristic of ankylosing spondylitis blood, it appeared, was a TCR beta motif comprising roughly 8 highly homologous variants.

TCRdb redid the calling of the 5' RACE reads with MiXCR, one entry per CDR3 protein. The sample consists of a few hundred thousand distinct CDR3 sequences, 6% to 8% of them appearing once. Sequencing used blood, either unsorted or a sorted T cell fraction (not recorded which). The receptors were sampled from a male donor with ankylosing spondylitis.

This clonotype was counted a few times. The V gene is TRBV5-6, the J gene TRBJ2-4; D uncertain. The CDR3 has 15 residues. V gave up 4 bases and J gave up 0 bases, with 11 bases separating them. CDR1 and CDR2 from the germline V gene are SGHDT and YYEEEE. CDR3 region: CASSVEVEAKNIQYF. The CDR3 coding sequence is TGTGCCAGCAGCGTAGAGGTGGAAGCCAAAAACATTCAGTACTTC.

This rearrangement joins TRBV9 to TRBJ2-5; D may correspond to TRBD1 or TRBD2 (6 bases each). CDR1 is SGDLS and CDR2 is YYNGEE in the germline V gene. Trimming removed 6 bases at V and 4 bases at J, with 16 bases between. The length of the CDR3 is 14 residues. CDR3 nucleotides: TGTGCCAGCACCCGTGGGGGGCTCTCAGAGACCCAGTACTTC. This sequence encodes CASTRGGLSETQYF.